This T cell receptor beta chain was sequenced for a study of CD8 T cells in Susac syndrome. The V gene's germline CDR1 is SGDLS and CDR2 YYNGEE. V was clipped by 0 bases and J by 7 bases; unmatched bases: 6. CDR3 length equals 14 residues. An input of roughly 0.45 to 1 ug of RNA was subjected to reverse transcription using random hexamers. TCRdb used MiXCR to reprocess the immunoSEQ multiplex PCR reads, holding one entry per CDR3 protein. The sample shows 180,000 or so distinct CDR3 sequences, about 95% of them seen only once. TEMRA cells underwent FACS enrichment and CD8+ and CD4+ T cells underwent negative isolation.

This sequence was found in a human donor in good health. The specimen was CD4+ T cells from PBMCs. V is TRBV9 and J is TRBJ1-2; 7 bases are shared with TRBD1. The CDR3 DNA reads TGTGCCAGCAGCGTAGAGGACAGGCTAGGTGGCTACACCTTC. Protein product: CASSVEDRLGGYTF.